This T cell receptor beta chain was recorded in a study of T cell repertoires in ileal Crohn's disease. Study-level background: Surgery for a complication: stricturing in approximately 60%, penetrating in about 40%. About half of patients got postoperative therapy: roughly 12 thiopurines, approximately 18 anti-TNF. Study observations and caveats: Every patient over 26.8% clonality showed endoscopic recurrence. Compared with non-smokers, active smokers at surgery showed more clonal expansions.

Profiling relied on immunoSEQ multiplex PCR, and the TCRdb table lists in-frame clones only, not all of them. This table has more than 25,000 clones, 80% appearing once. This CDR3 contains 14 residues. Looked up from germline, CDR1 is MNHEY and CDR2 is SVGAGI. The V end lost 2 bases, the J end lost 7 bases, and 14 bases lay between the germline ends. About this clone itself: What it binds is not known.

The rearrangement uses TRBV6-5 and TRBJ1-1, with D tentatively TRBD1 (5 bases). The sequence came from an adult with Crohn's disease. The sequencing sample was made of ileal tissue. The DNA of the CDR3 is TGTGCCAGCAGTTACCCTGGGGCTGGAATTGAAGCTTTCTTT. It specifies CASSYPGAGIEAFF.